This TCR beta chain was profiled in a study of patients and donors after allogeneic stem cell transplantation. TCRdb reprocessed the RT-PCR reads via MiXCR and lists one record per CDR3 protein. The table shows 160,000 or so distinct CDR3 sequences, with approximately 24% occurring only once. V shed 4 bases, J shed 4 bases, and the junction held 9 bases outside the gene matches. This CDR3 spans 15 amino acids. Germline V CDR1 and CDR2: SGHTA, FQGNSA. The sample consisted of blood, either unsorted or a sorted T cell fraction (not recorded which). The TCR comes from a human donor who was either an allogeneic HSCT recipient or a stem cell or donor lymphocyte infusion donor (not recorded which). It is not recorded whose cells these are; they may come from a transplant donor. The chain recombines TRBV7-2 with TRBJ1-2, with TRBD1 matching 7 bases. CDR3 DNA sequence: TGTGCCAGCAGCTCTCGGGACAGCGCATTCTATGGCTACACCTTC. It specifies CASSSRDSAFYGYTF.